This T cell receptor beta chain was captured in a study of early T cells in non-severe SARS-CoV-2 infection. Germline CDR1 is MDHEN and CDR2 is SYDVKM. The ends lost 5 bases at V and 5 bases at J; junction bases unmatched: 6. The CDR3 spans 14 residues. Study-level results: Clonotype matching in VDJdb favored anti-spike CD8 responses and did not capture private and CD4 specificities.

One entry per CDR3 protein results from TCRdb running MiXCR on the 5' RACE reads. The sample yields about 81,000 distinct CDR3 sequences, approximately 6% seen once. This clonotype came up a few times. Its antigen is unidentified. The V gene is TRBV28, the J gene TRBJ2-5; 9 nucleotides line up with TRBD2. The origin of this receptor is an adult who was a healthcare worker with PCR-confirmed SARS-CoV-2 infection or an uninfected control (not recorded which). Sequencing was performed on whole blood. The DNA for the CDR3 is TGTGCCAGCAGTCCCCGCGGGGGGGTGGAGACCCAGTACTTC. This codes for CASSPRGGVETQYF.